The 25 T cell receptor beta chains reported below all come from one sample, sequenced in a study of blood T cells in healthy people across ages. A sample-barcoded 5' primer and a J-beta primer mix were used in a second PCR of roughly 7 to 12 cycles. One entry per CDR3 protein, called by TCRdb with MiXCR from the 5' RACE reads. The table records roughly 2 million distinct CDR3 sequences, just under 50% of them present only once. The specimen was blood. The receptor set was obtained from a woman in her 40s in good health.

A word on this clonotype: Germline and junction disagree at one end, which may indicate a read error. CDR3 residues: CVSSLGGKDYEQFF. CDR3 sequence (DNA): TGTGTCAGCAGTTTAGGGGGTAAGGACTACGAGCAGTTCTTC. This sequence joins TRBV12-3 or TRBV12-4 and TRBJ2-1; tentatively, D is TRBD1 or TRBD2 (6 bases each). The CDR3 is 14 residues long.

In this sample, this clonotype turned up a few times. In DNA, the CDR3 is TGCGCCAGCAGCTACGATAGAGGCGCGGAGACCCAGTACTTC. Translation gives CASSYDRGAETQYF. The V gene is TRBV5-1, the J gene TRBJ2-5; D is unclear. There are 14 residues in the CDR3. Germline V gene sequence: CDR1 SGHRS, CDR2 YFSETQ. Trimming took 3 bases from V and 5 from J, leaving 14 bases between them.

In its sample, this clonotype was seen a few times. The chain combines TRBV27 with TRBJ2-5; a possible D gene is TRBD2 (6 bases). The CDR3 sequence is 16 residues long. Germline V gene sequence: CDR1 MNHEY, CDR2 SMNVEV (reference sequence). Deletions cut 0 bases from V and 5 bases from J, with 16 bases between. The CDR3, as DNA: TGTGCCAGCAGTTTATCGGCTGCGGGGTTGGTTGAGACCCAGTACTTC. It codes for CASSLSAAGLVETQYF.

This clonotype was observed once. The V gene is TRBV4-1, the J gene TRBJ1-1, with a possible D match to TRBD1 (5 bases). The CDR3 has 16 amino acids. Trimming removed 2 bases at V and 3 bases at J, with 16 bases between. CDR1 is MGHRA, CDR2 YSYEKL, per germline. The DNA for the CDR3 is TGCGCCAGCAGCCAAAGGTTGAAGGGGTGGGACACTGAAGCTTTCTTT. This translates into CASSQRLKGWDTEAFF.

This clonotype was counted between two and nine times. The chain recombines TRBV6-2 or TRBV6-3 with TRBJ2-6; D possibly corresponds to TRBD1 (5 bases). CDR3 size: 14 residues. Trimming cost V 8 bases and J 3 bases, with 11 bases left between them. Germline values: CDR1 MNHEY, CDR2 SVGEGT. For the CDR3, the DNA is TGTGCCAGCCAGGGATTAGGTGGGGCCAACGTCCTGACTTTC. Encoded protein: CASQGLGGANVLTF.

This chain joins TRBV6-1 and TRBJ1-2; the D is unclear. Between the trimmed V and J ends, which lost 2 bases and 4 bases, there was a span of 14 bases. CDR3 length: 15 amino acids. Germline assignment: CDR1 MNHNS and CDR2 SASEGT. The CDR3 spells CASSERPDGPYGYTF. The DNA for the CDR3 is TGTGCCAGCAGTGAAAGACCCGACGGTCCCTATGGCTACACCTTC.

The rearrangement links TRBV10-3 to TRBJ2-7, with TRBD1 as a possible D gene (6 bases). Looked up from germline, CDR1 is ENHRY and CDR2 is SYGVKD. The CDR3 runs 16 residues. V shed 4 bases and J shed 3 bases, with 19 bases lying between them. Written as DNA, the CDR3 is TGTGCCATCAGTGCCAGCCCCGGGACACTGTGCTACGAGCAGTACTTC. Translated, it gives CAISASPGTLCYEQYF.

The CDR3 sequence: CASRYSGAPKQYF. The CDR3 coding sequence is TGTGCCAGCAGATACTCAGGGGCCCCAAAGCAGTACTTC. The V and J genes are TRBV11-3 and TRBJ2-7, with D possibly TRBD1 on 6 matching bases. From germline, CDR1 is SGHNT and CDR2 YENEEA. V was pared by 6 bases and J by 8 bases, with 17 bases between. The CDR3 sequence is 13 residues long.

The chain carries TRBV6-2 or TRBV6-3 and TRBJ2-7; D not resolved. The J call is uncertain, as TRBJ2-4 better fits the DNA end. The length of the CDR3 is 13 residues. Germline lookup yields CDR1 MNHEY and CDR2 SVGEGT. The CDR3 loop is CASQLTWGNIQYF. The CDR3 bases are TGTGCCAGCCAATTGACTTGGGGAAACATTCAGTACTTC.

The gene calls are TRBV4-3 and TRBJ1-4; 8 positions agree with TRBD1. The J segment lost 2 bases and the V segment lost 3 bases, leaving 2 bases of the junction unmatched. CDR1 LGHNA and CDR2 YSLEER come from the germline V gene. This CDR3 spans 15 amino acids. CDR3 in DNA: TGCGCCAGCAGCCACGGGACAGGCACTAATGAAAAACTGTTTTTT. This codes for CASSHGTGTNEKLFF.

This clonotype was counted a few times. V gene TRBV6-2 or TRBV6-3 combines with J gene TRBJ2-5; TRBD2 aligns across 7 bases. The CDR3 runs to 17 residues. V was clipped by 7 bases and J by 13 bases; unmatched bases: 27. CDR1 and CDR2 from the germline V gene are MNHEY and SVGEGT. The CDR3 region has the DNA TGTGCCAGCAACCAACCGGGAACTAGCGTGGCCAAAAACATTCGGTACTTC. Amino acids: CASNQPGTSVAKNIRYF.

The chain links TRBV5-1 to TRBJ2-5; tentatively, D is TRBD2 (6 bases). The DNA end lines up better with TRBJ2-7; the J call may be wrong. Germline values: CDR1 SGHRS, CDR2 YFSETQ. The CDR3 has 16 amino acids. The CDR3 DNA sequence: TGCGCCAGCAGCTTGGATGGTTCGGGGGTTTTATTCGAGCAGTACTTC. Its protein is CASSLDGSGVLFEQYF.

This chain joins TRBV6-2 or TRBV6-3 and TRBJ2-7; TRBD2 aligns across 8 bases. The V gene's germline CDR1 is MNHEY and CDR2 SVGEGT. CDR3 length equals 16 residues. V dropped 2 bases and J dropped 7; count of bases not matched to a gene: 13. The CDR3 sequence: CASSYGGTRATNEQYF. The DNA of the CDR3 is TGTGCCAGCAGTTACGGAGGGACTAGAGCAACGAATGAGCAGTACTTC.

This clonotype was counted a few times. CDR3 sequence (DNA): TGCAGCGTTGCCATAACAGGGGGCACCGGCGGGGAGCTGTTTTTT. This translates into CSVAITGGTGGELFF. The genes are TRBV29-1 and TRBJ2-2; 9 positions match TRBD1. With V trimmed by 4 bases and J by 7 bases, 10 bases remained unmatched. The CDR3 sequence is 15 residues long. Germline V CDR1 and CDR2: SQVTM, ANQGSEA.

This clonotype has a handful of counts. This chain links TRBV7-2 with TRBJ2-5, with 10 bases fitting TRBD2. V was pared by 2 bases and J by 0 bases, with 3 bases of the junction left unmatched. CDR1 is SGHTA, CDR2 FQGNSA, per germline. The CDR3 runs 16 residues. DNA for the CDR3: TGTGCCAGCAGCTTAACTAGCGGGGCCTACCAAGAGACCCAGTACTTC. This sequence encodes CASSLTSGAYQETQYF.

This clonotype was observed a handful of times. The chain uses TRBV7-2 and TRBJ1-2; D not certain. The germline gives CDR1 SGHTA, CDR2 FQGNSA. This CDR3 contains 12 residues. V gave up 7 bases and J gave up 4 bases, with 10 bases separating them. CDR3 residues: CASTPVCYGYTF. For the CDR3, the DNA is TGTGCCAGCACCCCGGTCTGCTATGGCTACACCTTC.

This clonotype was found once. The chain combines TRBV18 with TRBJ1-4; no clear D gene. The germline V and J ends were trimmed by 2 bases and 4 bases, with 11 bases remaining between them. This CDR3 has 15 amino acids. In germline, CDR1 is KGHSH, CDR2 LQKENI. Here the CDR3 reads CASSPTQAYNEKLFF. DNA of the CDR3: TGTGCCAGCTCACCAACGCAGGCCTATAATGAAAAACTGTTTTTT.

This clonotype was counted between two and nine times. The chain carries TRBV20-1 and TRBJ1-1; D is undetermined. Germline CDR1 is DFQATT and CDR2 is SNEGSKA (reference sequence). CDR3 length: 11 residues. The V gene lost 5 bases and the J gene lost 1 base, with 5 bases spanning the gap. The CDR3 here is CSALRNTEAFF. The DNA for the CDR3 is TGCAGTGCTCTCAGGAACACTGAAGCTTTCTTT.

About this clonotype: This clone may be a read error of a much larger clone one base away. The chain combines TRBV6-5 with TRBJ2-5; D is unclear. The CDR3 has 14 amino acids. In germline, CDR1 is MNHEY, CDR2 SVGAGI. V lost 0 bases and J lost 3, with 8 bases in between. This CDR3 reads CASSYSQVEETQYF. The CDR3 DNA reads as TGTGCCAGCAGTTACTCCCAGGTCGAAGAGACCCAGTACTTC.

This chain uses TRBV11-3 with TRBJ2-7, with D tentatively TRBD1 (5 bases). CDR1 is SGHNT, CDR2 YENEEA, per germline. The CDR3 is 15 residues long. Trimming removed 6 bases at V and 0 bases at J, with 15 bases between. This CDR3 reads CASSSEGASSYEQYF. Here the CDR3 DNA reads TGTGCCAGCAGTAGTGAAGGGGCGAGCTCCTACGAGCAGTACTTC.

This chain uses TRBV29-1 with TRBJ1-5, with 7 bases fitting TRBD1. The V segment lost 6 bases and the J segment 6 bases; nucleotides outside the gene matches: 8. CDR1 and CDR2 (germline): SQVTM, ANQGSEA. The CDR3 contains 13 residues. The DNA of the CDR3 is TGCAGCGTCGCTGGGACAGCAACTCAGCCCCAGCATTTT. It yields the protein CSVAGTATQPQHF.

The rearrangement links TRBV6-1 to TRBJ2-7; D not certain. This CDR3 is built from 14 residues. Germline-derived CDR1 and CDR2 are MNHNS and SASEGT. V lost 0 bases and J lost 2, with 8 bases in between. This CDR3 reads CASSEAMGTYEQYF. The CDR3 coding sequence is TGTGCCAGCAGTGAAGCGATGGGAACCTACGAGCAGTACTTC.

CDR3 coding DNA: TGTGCCAGCAGCCAAGATCACGGAGTGACCCATAATGAAAAACTGTTTTTT. This gives the protein CASSQDHGVTHNEKLFF. V is TRBV4-2 and J is TRBJ1-4; unclear D gene. Trimming took off 0 bases at V and 4 bases at J, with 15 bases between the two ends. This CDR3 comprises 17 residues. Germline-derived CDR1 and CDR2 are LGHNA and YNFKEQ.

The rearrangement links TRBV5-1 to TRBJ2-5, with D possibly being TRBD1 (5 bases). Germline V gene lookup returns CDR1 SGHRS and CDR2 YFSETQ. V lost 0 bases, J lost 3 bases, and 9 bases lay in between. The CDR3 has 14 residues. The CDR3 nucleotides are TGCGCCAGCAGCTTGGTGACAGCTGAAGAGACCCAGTACTTC. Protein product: CASSLVTAEETQYF.

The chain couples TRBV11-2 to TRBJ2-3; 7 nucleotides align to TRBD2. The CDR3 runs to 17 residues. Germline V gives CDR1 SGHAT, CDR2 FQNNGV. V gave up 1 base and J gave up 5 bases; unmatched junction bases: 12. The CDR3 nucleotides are TGTGCCAGCAGCTTAGTATACGGCGGGGGACTACTAGATACGCAGTATTTT. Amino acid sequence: CASSLVYGGGLLDTQYF.